This TCR beta chain was observed in a study of T-cell reconstitution after alpha-beta-depleted transplantation in children. This CDR3 contains 14 residues. Deletions cut 6 bases from V and 4 bases from J, with 15 bases between. Construction of the TCRbeta library involved unique molecular identifiers. MiXCR was run by TCRdb on the PCR reads, yielding one entry per CDR3 protein. This sample has hundreds of thousands of distinct CDR3 sequences, with roughly 14% found just once. Ten or more counts support this clonotype. This TCR came from a girl aged 2-10 years with congenital amegakaryocytic thrombocytopenia, due to receive a stem cell transplant. The chain recombines TRBV12-3 or TRBV12-4 with TRBJ2-5, with D maybe TRBD2 (5 bases). The sequences come from PBMCs, collected before TCRalphabeta/CD19-depleted stem cell transplant. CDR3 amino acids: CASSDVGIGETQYF. The CDR3 DNA reads as TGTGCCAGCAGCGACGTCGGGATCGGAGAGACCCAGTACTTC.